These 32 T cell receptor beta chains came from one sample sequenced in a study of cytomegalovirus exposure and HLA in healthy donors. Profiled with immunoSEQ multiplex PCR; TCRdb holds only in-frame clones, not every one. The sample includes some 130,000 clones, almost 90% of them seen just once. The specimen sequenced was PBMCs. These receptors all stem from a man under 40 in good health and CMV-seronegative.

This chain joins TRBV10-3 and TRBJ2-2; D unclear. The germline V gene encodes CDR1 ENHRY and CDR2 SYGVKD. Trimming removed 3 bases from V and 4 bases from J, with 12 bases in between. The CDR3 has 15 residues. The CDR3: CAISDFPPSTGELFF. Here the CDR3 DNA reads TGTGCCATCAGTGACTTCCCCCCGAGCACCGGGGAGCTGTTTTTT.

In DNA form, the CDR3 reads TGTGCCAGCATTCCAGGGGGCGGTCAGAACACTGAAGCTTTCTTT. Translation: CASIPGGGQNTEAFF. The chain has TRBV2 and TRBJ1-1, with 8 bases aligning to TRBD1. V lost 7 bases and J lost 1; bases outside the gene matches: 8. Germline CDR1 reads SNHLY; CDR2 reads FYNNEI. The CDR3 runs 15 residues.

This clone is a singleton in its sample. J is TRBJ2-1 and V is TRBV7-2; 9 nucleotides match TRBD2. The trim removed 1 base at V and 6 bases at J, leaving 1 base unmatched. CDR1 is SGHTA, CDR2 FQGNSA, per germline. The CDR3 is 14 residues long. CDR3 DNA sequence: TGTGCCAGCAGCTTAGAACTAGCGGGCAATGAGCAGTTCTTC. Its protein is CASSLELAGNEQFF.

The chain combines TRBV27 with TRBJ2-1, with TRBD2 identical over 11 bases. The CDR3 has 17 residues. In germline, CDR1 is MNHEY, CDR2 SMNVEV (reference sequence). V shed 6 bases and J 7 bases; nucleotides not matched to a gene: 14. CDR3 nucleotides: TGTGCCAGCAGCTTACTTTTGGTAGCGGGAGGGTGGAATGAGCAGTTCTTC. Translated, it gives CASSLLLVAGGWNEQFF.

Here the CDR3 DNA reads TGTGCCAGCAGCCTCGGAGGAGGAGGAAGGGAAAAACTGTTTTTT. It encodes CASSLGGGGREKLFF. V usage is TRBV7-2 and J usage is TRBJ1-4; no clear D. CDR1 and CDR2 from the germline V gene are SGHTA and FQGNSA. CDR3 length: 15 amino acids. Trimming stripped 5 bases from V and 8 bases from J, with 18 bases between.

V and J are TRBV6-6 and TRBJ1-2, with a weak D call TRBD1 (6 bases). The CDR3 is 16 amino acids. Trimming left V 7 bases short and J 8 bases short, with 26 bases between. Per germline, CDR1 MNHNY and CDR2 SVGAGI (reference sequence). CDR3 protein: CASIPGGIGTFGGYTF. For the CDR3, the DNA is TGTGCCAGCATCCCCGGGGGGATCGGGACATTCGGGGGCTACACCTTC.

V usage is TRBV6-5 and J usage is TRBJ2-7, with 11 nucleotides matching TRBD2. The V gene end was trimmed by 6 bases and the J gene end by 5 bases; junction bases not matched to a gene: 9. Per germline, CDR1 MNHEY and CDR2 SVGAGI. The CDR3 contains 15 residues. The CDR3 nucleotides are TGTGCCAGCAGCAGGCTAGCGGGGGGACGAAACGAGCAGTACTTC. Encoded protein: CASSRLAGGRNEQYF.

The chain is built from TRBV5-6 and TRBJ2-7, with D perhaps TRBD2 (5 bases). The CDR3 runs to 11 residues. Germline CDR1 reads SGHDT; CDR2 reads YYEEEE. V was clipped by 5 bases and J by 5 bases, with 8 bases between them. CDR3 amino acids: CASRGRNEQYF. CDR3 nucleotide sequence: TGTGCCAGCAGGGGGAGAAACGAGCAGTACTTC. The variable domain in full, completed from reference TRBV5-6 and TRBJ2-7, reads DAGVTQSPTHLIKTRGQQVTLRCSPKSGHDTVSWYQQALGQGPQFIFQYYEEEERQRGNFPDRFSGHQFPNYSSELNVNALLLGDSALYLCASRGRNEQYFGPGTRLTVT.

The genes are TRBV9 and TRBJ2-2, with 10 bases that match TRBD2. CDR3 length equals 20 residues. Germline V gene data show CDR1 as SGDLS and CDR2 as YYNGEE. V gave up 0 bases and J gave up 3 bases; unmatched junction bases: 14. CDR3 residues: CASSVGISGGLAAYTGELFF. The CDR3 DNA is TGTGCCAGCAGCGTAGGCATCTCGGGCGGACTAGCGGCCTACACCGGGGAGCTGTTTTTT.

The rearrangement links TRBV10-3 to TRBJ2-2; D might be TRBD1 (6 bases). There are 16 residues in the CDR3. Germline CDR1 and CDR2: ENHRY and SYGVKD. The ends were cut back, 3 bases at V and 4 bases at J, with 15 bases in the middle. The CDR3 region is CAISESTGQITGELFF. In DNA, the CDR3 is TGTGCCATCAGTGAAAGTACGGGACAAATCACCGGGGAGCTGTTTTTT.

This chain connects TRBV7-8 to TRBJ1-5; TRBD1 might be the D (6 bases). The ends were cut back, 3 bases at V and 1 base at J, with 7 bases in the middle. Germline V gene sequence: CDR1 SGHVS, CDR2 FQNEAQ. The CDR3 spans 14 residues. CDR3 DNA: TGTGCCAGCAGCTTCACAGGGAGCAATCAGCCCCAGCATTTT. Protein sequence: CASSFTGSNQPQHF.

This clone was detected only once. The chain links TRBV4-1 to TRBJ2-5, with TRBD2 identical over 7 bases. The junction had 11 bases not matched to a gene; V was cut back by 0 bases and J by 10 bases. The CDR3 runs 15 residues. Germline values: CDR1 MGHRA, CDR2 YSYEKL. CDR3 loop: CASSQEPGTTGNQYF. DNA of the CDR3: TGCGCCAGCAGCCAAGAGCCCGGGACTACGGGTAACCAGTACTTC.

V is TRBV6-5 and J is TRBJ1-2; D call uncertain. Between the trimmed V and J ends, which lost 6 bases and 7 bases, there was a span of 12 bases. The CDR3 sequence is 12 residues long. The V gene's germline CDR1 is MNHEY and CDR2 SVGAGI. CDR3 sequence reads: CASSSGPRGYTF. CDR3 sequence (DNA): TGTGCCAGCAGCTCAGGTCCTCGTGGCTACACCTTC.

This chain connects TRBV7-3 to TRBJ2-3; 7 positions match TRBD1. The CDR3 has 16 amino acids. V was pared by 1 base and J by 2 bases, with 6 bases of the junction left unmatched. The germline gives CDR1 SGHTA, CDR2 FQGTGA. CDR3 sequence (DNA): TGTGCCAGCAGCTTAATTGCGACAGGGTACACAGATACGCAGTATTTT. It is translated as CASSLIATGYTDTQYF.

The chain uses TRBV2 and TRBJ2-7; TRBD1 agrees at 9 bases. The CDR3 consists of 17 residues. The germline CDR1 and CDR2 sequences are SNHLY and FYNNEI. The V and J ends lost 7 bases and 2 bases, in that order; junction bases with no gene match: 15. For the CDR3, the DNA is TGTGCCAGCACCCCGGGACAGGGTATAGCGGGTCCCTACGAGCAGTACTTC. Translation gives CASTPGQGIAGPYEQYF.

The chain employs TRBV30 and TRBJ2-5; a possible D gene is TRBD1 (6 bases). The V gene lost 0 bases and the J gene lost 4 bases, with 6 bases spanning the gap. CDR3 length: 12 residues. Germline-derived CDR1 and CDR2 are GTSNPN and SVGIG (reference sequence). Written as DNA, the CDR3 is TGTGCCTGGAGTGTACAGGGAGAGACCCAGTACTTC. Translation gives CAWSVQGETQYF.

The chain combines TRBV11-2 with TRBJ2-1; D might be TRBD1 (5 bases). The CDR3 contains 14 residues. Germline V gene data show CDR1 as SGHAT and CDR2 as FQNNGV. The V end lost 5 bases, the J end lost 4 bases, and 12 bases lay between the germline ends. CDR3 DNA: TGTGCCAGCAGCGGCGCGAAGGGGTACAATGAGCAGTTCTTC. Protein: CASSGAKGYNEQFF. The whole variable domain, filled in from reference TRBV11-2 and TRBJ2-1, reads EAGVAQSPRYKIIEKRQSVAFWCNPISGHATLYWYQQILGQGPKLLIQFQNNGVVDDSQLPKDRFSAERLKGVDSTLKIQPAKLEDSAVYLCASSGAKGYNEQFFGPGTRLTVL.

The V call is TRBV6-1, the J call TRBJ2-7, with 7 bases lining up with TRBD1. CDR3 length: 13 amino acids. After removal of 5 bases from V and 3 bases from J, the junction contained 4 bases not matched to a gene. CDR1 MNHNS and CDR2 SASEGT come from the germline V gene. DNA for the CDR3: TGTGCCAGCAGTTCAGCAGGGGGCTACGAGCAGTACTTC. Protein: CASSSAGGYEQYF.

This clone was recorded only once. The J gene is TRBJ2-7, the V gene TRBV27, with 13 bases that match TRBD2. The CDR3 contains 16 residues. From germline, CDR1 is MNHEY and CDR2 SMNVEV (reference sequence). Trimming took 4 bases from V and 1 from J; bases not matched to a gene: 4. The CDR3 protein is CASSSMGLAGSYEQYF. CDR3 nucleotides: TGTGCCAGCAGTTCTATGGGACTAGCGGGATCCTACGAGCAGTACTTC.

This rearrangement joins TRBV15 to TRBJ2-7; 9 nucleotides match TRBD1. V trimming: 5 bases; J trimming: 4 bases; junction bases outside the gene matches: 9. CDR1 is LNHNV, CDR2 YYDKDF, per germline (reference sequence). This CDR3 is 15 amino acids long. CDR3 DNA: TGTGCCACCAGCGGCCCTGGGACAGGGATGTACGAGCAGTACTTC. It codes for CATSGPGTGMYEQYF.

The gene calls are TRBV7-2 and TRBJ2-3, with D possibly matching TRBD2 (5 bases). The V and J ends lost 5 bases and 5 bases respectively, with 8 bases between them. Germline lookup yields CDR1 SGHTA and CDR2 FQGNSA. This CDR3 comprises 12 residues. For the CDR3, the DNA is TGTGCCAGCAGCGCGGGCAGAGATACGCAGTATTTT. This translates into CASSAGRDTQYF.

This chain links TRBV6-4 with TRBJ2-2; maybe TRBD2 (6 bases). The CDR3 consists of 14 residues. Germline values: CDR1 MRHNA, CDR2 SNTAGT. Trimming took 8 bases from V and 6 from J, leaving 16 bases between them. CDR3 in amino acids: CASGTGDLPGELFF. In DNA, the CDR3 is TGTGCCAGCGGAACGGGAGACTTGCCCGGGGAGCTGTTTTTT.

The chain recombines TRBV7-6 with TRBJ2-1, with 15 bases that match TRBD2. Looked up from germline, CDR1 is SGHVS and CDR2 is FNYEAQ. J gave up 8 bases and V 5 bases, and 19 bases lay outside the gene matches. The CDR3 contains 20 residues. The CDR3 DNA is TGTGCCAGCAGCCCAGGGGGACTAGCGGGAGGCGGGGGAGTGTGGGATGAGCAGTTCTTC. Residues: CASSPGGLAGGGGVWDEQFF.

For the CDR3, the DNA is TGTGCCAGTAGCATCGGGACTAGCGGGAGCAGAGTGATTGAGCAGTTCTTC. It codes for CASSIGTSGSRVIEQFF. The chain recombines TRBV19 with TRBJ2-1; 14 positions match TRBD2. Germline assignment: CDR1 LNHDA and CDR2 SQIVND (reference sequence). V was pared by 6 bases and J by 9 bases, with 13 bases of the junction left unmatched. The CDR3 has 17 amino acids.

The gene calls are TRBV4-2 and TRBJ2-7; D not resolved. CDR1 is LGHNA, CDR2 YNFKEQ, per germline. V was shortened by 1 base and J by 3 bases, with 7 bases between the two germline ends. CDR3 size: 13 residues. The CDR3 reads CASSQGPSYEQYF. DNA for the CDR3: TGTGCCAGCAGCCAAGGGCCTAGCTACGAGCAGTACTTC.

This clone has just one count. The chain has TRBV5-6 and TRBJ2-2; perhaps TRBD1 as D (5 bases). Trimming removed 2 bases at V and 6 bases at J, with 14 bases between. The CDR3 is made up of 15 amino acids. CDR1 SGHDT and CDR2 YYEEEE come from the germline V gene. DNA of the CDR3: TGTGCCAGCAGCTTCAGCAGGGTTGTCCCCGGGGAGCTGTTTTTT. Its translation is CASSFSRVVPGELFF.

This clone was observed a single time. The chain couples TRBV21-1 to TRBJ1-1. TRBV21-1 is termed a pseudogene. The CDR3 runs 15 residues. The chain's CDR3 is CASSILGVMNTEAFF. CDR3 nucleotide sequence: TGTGCCAGCAGCATCCTCGGGGTTATGAACACTGAAGCTTTCTTT.

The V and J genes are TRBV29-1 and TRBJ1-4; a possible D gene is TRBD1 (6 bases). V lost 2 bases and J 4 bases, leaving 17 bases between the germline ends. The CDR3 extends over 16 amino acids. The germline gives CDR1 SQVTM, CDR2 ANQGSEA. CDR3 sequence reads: CSVEMWEGGNNEKLFF. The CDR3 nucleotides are TGCAGCGTTGAAATGTGGGAGGGGGGAAATAATGAAAAACTGTTTTTT.

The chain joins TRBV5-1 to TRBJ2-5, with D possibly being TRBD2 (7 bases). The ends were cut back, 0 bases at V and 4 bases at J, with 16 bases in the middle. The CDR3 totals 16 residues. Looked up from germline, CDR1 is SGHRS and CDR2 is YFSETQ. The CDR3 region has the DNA TGCGCCAGCAGCTTGGAAGGGGGGGTTATCGGAGAGACCCAGTACTTC. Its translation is CASSLEGGVIGETQYF.

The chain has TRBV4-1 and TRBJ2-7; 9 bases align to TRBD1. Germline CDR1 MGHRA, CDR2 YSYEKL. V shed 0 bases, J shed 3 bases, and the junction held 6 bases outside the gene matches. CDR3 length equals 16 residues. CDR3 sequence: CASSQEFLGQGYEQYF. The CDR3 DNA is TGCGCCAGCAGCCAAGAATTCTTGGGACAGGGCTACGAGCAGTACTTC.

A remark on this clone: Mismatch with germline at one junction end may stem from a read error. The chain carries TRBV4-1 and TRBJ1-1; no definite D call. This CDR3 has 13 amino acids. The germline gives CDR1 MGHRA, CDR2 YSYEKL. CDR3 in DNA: TGCGCCAGCAGCCAAGATAACGGCAGTAGGAGTTACTTT. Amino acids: CASSQDNGSRSYF.

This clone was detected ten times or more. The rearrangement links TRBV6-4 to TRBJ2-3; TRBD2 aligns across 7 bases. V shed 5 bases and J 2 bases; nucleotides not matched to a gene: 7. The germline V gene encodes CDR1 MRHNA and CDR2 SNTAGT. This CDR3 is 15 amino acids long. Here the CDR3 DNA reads TGTGCCAGCAGTCTGGGGCTAGCGGACACAGATACGCAGTATTTT. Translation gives CASSLGLADTDTQYF.